These 24 T cell receptor beta chains originate from one sample sequenced in a study of T cells in Graves' hyperthyroidism and ophthalmopathy. RNA transcripts provided the source from which TCR beta CDR3 regions were amplified. An initial round of RT-PCR targeting the TCR CDR3 relied on the HTBI primer set. TCRdb analysed the multiplex PCR reads with MiXCR anew, one entry per CDR3 protein. The sample shows 550,000 to 700,000 distinct CDR3 sequences, 46% of them seen only once. The source material was peripheral blood or thyroid tissue (not recorded which). The origin of the receptors is an adult woman with Graves' disease, either hyperthyroidism or ophthalmopathy (not recorded which).

Of note for this clonotype: An end of the junction does not agree with germline; a read error may underlie this. The genes are TRBV2 and TRBJ1-2, with D possibly TRBD1 on 5 matching bases. CDR3 length: 14 residues. Per germline, CDR1 SNHLY and CDR2 FYNNEI. The CDR3 loop is CASSLGTSNYDYTF. Written as DNA, the CDR3 is TGTGCCAGCAGCCTAGGGACGTCTAACTATGACTACACCTTC.

This chain uses TRBV29-1 with TRBJ2-2, with 7 positions matching TRBD2. CDR3 length: 12 residues. V was clipped by 7 bases and J by 5 bases; unmatched bases: 4. Looked up from germline, CDR1 is SQVTM and CDR2 is ANQGSEA. Here the CDR3 reads CSATSWTGELFF. The CDR3 DNA reads TGCAGCGCGACTAGCTGGACCGGGGAGCTGTTTTTT.

The chain uses TRBV6-4 and TRBJ1-2; tentatively, D is TRBD1 (6 bases). Germline CDR1 and CDR2: MRHNA and SNTAGT. The CDR3 consists of 14 residues. V was pared by 0 bases and J by 8 bases, with 13 bases between. CDR3 protein: CASSDSTGAGGYTF. For the CDR3, the DNA is TGTGCCAGCAGTGACTCGACGGGGGCTGGCGGCTACACCTTC.

This clonotype has ten or more counts. This chain joins TRBV11-2 and TRBJ2-2; D not certain. This CDR3 has 13 amino acids. V was trimmed by 5 bases and J by 7 bases, leaving 11 bases between them. Germline V gene sequence: CDR1 SGHAT, CDR2 FQNNGV. This CDR3 is CASSNPRSGELFF. The CDR3 DNA is TGTGCCAGCAGCAACCCCAGGAGCGGGGAGCTGTTTTTT. The complete variable domain, with remaining parts taken from reference TRBV11-2 and TRBJ2-2, reads EAGVAQSPRYKIIEKRQSVAFWCNPISGHATLYWYQQILGQGPKLLIQFQNNGVVDDSQLPKDRFSAERLKGVDSTLKIQPAKLEDSAVYLCASSNPRSGELFFGEGSRLTVL.

This clonotype was seen a few times. This chain joins TRBV2 and TRBJ1-5; D may be TRBD1 (6 bases). The length of the CDR3 is 14 residues. Germline lookup yields CDR1 SNHLY and CDR2 FYNNEI. The V gene lost 2 bases and the J gene lost 5 bases, with 10 bases spanning the gap. DNA of the CDR3: TGTGCCAGCAGTGAACAGGGGCTGCATCAGCCCCAGCATTTT. Its translation is CASSEQGLHQPQHF.

This clonotype was recorded many times. J is TRBJ1-2 and V is TRBV5-4; the match to TRBD1 covers 10 bases. V lost 0 bases to trimming and J lost 9 bases; unmatched junction nucleotides: 11. Germline V gene lookup returns CDR1 SGHNT and CDR2 YYREEE (reference sequence). CDR3 length: 16 residues. This CDR3 reads CASSLDGTGDLLSYTF. The DNA of the CDR3 is TGTGCCAGCAGCTTGGACGGGACAGGGGACTTGTTAAGCTACACCTTC.

This clonotype was seen repeatedly, ten times or more. DNA of the CDR3: TGCGCCAGCAGCCCGAGGACAGTCAGCAATCAGCCCCAGCATTTT. As protein: CASSPRTVSNQPQHF. The chain combines TRBV4-1 with TRBJ1-5, with D possibly matching TRBD1 (6 bases). The germline gives CDR1 MGHRA, CDR2 YSYEKL. The CDR3 length is 15 residues. With 4 bases removed from V and 1 base from J, the gap between germline ends came to 11 bases.

The chain is built from TRBV7-9 and TRBJ2-5; D remains unclear. Germline V gene sequence: CDR1 SEHNR, CDR2 FQNEAQ (reference sequence). V lost 1 base, J lost 5 bases, and 11 bases lay in between. The CDR3 totals 14 residues. The CDR3 nucleotides are TGTGCCAGCAGCTTAGTTGCCCAGATGGAGACCCAGTACTTC. Amino acids: CASSLVAQMETQYF.

This clonotype was seen at least ten times. The chain has TRBV6-5 and TRBJ1-6; D not certain. The germline V gene encodes CDR1 MNHEY and CDR2 SVGAGI. This CDR3 is 15 amino acids long. With 8 bases removed from V and 3 bases from J, the gap between germline ends came to 14 bases. In nucleotides, the CDR3 is TGTGCCAGCGGCCGTCGGACGGACTATAATTCACCCCTCCACTTT. Its translation: CASGRRTDYNSPLHF.

This clonotype was recorded many times. The chain carries TRBV9 and TRBJ1-1, with 8 bases lining up with TRBD1. The germline V gene has CDR1 SGDLS and CDR2 YYNGEE. This CDR3 has 14 amino acids. After removal of 0 bases from V and 7 bases from J, the junction contained 5 bases not matched to a gene. CDR3 loop: CASSVDPGGNEAFF. The DNA for the CDR3 is TGTGCCAGCAGCGTAGACCCAGGGGGCAATGAAGCTTTCTTT.

The genes are TRBV20-1 and TRBJ2-7; perhaps TRBD2 as D (5 bases). Germline assignment: CDR1 DFQATT and CDR2 SNEGSKA (reference sequence). The V and J ends lost 4 bases and 5 bases respectively, with 15 bases between them. The CDR3 runs to 13 residues. The CDR3 loop is CSATPGGSNEQYF. Written as DNA, the CDR3 is TGCAGTGCTACCCCGGGCGGGTCCAACGAGCAGTACTTC.

This sequence joins TRBV11-2 and TRBJ2-6; 10 bases map to TRBD1. This CDR3 region has 21 residues. The ends lost 5 bases at V and 2 bases at J; junction bases unmatched: 18. CDR1 is SGHAT and CDR2 is FQNNGV in the germline V gene. The CDR3 reads CASSPLLGTGDFFPGANVLTF. The CDR3 DNA sequence: TGTGCCAGCAGCCCTCTACTCGGGACAGGGGATTTCTTTCCTGGGGCCAACGTCCTGACTTTC.

This clonotype was observed a handful of times. The V gene is TRBV6-1, the J gene TRBJ2-2; D ambiguous. Germline loops: CDR1 MNHNS, CDR2 SASEGT. V was pared by 5 bases and J by 4 bases, with 11 bases between. CDR3 length: 14 residues. The CDR3 spells CASSSRPTTGELFF. Written as DNA, the CDR3 is TGTGCCAGCAGTTCACGACCTACCACCGGGGAGCTGTTTTTT.

The chain uses TRBV5-4 and TRBJ1-1; D is perhaps TRBD1 (6 bases). The CDR3 extends over 12 amino acids. V lost 3 bases and J lost 10, with 13 bases in between. CDR1 is SGHNT and CDR2 is YYREEE in the germline V gene (reference sequence). CDR3 sequence reads: CASSYGGLGAFF. The DNA for the CDR3 is TGTGCCAGCAGCTACGGGGGGCTGGGAGCTTTCTTT.

The rearrangement uses TRBV20-1 and TRBJ2-5; D remains unclear. V lost 3 bases to trimming and J lost 6 bases, with 8 bases between them. The CDR3 totals 11 residues. Germline CDR1 DFQATT, CDR2 SNEGSKA (reference sequence). CDR3 nucleotides: TGCAGTGCTAGTACAGTACAGACCCAGTACTTC. This gives the protein CSASTVQTQYF.

This sequence joins TRBV7-6 and TRBJ1-5, with TRBD1 matching over 7 bases. This CDR3 comprises 17 residues. J gave up 4 bases and V 6 bases, and 15 bases lay outside the gene matches. CDR1 and CDR2 from the germline V gene are SGHVS and FNYEAQ. The CDR3 sequence is CASSLGRGTAINQPQHF. For the CDR3, the DNA is TGTGCCAGCAGTCTAGGGCGCGGGACAGCTATTAATCAGCCCCAGCATTTT.

This chain connects TRBV20-1 to TRBJ1-3; D is uncertain. The length of the CDR3 is 13 residues. V lost 4 bases and J 4 bases, leaving 11 bases between the germline ends. Germline V gene data show CDR1 as DFQATT and CDR2 as SNEGSKA (reference sequence). CDR3 protein: CSAMSFGGNTIYF. The CDR3, as DNA: TGCAGTGCTATGTCTTTCGGGGGAAACACCATATATTTT.

The chain is built from TRBV10-3 and TRBJ2-7; D is unclear. Trimming removed 5 bases from V and 1 base from J, with 9 bases in between. This CDR3 has 13 residues. The germline V gene encodes CDR1 ENHRY and CDR2 SYGVKD. CDR3 in amino acids: CAISPMSSYEQYF. The CDR3 DNA is TGTGCCATCAGTCCAATGAGTTCCTACGAGCAGTACTTC.

The rearrangement uses TRBV20-1 and TRBJ2-2, with D unresolved. CDR1 is DFQATT and CDR2 is SNEGSKA in the germline V gene (reference sequence). Trimming took 3 bases from V and 8 from J, leaving 7 bases between them. The CDR3 loop spans 11 amino acids. In DNA form, the CDR3 reads TGCAGTGCTAGTACGCCAGGGGAGCTGTTTTTT. Translated: CSASTPGELFF.

For this clonotype: The germline gene is not matched at one end of the junction; a read error may be the cause. The rearrangement uses TRBV10-2 and TRBJ2-7; D is unclear. Germline CDR1 is WSHSY and CDR2 is SAAADI. This CDR3 is 14 amino acids long. DNA of the CDR3: TGTGCCAGCAGCCCTGAGAGTGCCTCCTACGAGCAGTACTTC. Translated, it gives CASSPESASYEQYF.

As for this clonotype: This may be a read error: a much more frequent sequence differs by one nucleotide. V and J are TRBV2 and TRBJ2-7; 8 bases align to TRBD1. CDR3 length equals 13 residues. CDR1 is SNHLY and CDR2 is FYNNEI in the germline V gene. Unmatched junction bases numbered 11, after V lost 7 bases and J lost 9 bases. In DNA form, the CDR3 reads TGTGCCAGCAATTGGTGGACAGGGAGTTGGCAGTACTTC. Encoded protein: CASNWWTGSWQYF. Variable domain in full (rest from reference TRBV2 and TRBJ2-7): EPEVTQTPSHQVTQMGQEVILRCVPISNHLYFYWYRQILGQKVEFLVSFYNNEISEKSEIFDDQFSVERPDGSNFTLKIRSTKLEDSAMYFCASNWWTGSWQYFGPGTRLTVT.

This clonotype was counted ten times or more. This sequence joins TRBV15 and TRBJ1-2; no definite D call. The V gene lost 1 base and the J gene lost 6 bases, with 15 bases spanning the gap. The germline gives CDR1 LNHNV, CDR2 YYDKDF (reference sequence). The CDR3 sequence is 15 residues long. The CDR3 spells CATSRVGQQLNGYTF. CDR3 bases: TGTGCCACCAGCAGAGTCGGTCAGCAATTGAATGGCTACACCTTC. The entire variable domain, with the rest obtained from reference TRBV15 and TRBJ1-2, is as follows: DAMVIQNPRYQVTQFGKPVTLSCSQTLNHNVMYWYQQKSSQAPKLLFHYYDKDFNNEADTPDNFQSRRPNTSFCFLDIRSPGLGDTAMYLCATSRVGQQLNGYTFGSGTRLTVV.

This clonotype was counted at least ten times. The chain joins TRBV9 to TRBJ1-2, with TRBD1 matching over 7 bases. Per the germline V gene, CDR1 is SGDLS and CDR2 is YYNGEE. V was pared by 7 bases and J by 8 bases, with 5 bases of the junction left unmatched. This CDR3 has 11 residues. The CDR3 nucleotides read TGTGCCAGCGCAAGGGGACAGGGCTACACCTTC. Translation: CASARGQGYTF.

This rearrangement joins TRBV7-9 to TRBJ1-2, with 10 bases fitting TRBD1. J lost 6 bases, V lost 5 bases, and 6 bases had no gene match. CDR3 length equals 14 residues. Germline values: CDR1 SEHNR, CDR2 FQNEAQ (reference sequence). CDR3 amino acids: CASSRAGTGDGYTF. In DNA form, the CDR3 reads TGTGCCAGCAGCCGCGCCGGGACAGGGGATGGCTACACCTTC.